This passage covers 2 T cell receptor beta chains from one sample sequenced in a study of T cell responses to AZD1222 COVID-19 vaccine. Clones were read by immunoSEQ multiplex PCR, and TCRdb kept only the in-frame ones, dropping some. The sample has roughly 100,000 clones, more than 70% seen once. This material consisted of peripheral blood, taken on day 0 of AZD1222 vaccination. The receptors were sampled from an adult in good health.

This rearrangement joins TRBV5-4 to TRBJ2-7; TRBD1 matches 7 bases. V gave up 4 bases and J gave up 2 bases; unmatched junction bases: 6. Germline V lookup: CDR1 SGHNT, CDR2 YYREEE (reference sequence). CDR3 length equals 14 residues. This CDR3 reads CASSRGQETYEQYV. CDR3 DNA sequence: TGTGCCAGCAGCCGCGGACAGGAGACCTACGAGCAGTACGTC.

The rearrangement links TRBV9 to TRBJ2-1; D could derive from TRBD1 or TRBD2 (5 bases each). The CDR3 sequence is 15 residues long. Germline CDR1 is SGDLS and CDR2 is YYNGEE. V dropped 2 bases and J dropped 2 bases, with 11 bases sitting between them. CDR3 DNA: TGTGCCAGCAGCGTTGCCGGGACCACCTACAATGAGCAGTTCTTC. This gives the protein CASSVAGTTYNEQFF.